The 5 T cell receptor beta chains presented below share a single source sample, sequenced in a study of blood T cell repertoires in COVID-19. Generated by immunoSEQ multiplex PCR, the TCRdb table keeps only in-frame clones and is missing some. The data show about 40,000 clones, almost 95% seen once. Sequencing was done on a sample of peripheral blood. The origin of the receptors is a man aged 45-60 years with active COVID-19.

The chain couples TRBV30 to TRBJ1-2; D might be TRBD1 (5 bases). The CDR3 has 12 residues. Germline V CDR1 and CDR2: GTSNPN, SVGIG (reference sequence). The V gene lost 5 bases and the J gene lost 8 bases, with 15 bases spanning the gap. In nucleotides, the CDR3 is TGTGCCTGGGTTGACGACAGTTACGGCTACACCTTC. Its protein product is CAWVDDSYGYTF.

This chain joins TRBV30 and TRBJ1-3; 7 nucleotides line up with TRBD1. This CDR3 is built from 15 residues. Trimming removed 2 bases from V and 4 bases from J; junction bases left unmatched: 8. CDR1 is GTSNPN, CDR2 SVGIG, per germline (reference sequence). DNA of the CDR3: TGTGCCTGGAGTCGAGGGGGGACAGCAGGAAACACCATATATTTT. Protein: CAWSRGGTAGNTIYF.

The V and J genes are TRBV5-6 and TRBJ2-5; 7 positions match TRBD2. The V and J ends lost 2 bases and 3 bases, in that order; junction bases with no gene match: 7. The germline gives CDR1 SGHDT, CDR2 YYEEEE. The length of the CDR3 is 15 residues. The DNA for the CDR3 is TGTGCCAGCAGCTTACCCGGGGGGAGAGAAGAGACCCAGTACTTC. Translation: CASSLPGGREETQYF. Based on the CDR3 plus reference TRBV5-6 and TRBJ2-5, the full variable domain is DAGVTQSPTHLIKTRGQQVTLRCSPKSGHDTVSWYQQALGQGPQFIFQYYEEEERQRGNFPDRFSGHQFPNYSSELNVNALLLGDSALYLCASSLPGGREETQYFGPGTRLLVL.

The chain joins TRBV5-4 to TRBJ2-6; TRBD2 matches 12 bases. Germline assignment: CDR1 SGHNT and CDR2 YYREEE (reference sequence). This CDR3 comprises 18 residues. After removal of 0 bases from V and 4 bases from J, the junction contained 5 bases not matched to a gene. CDR3 nucleotide sequence: TGTGCCAGCAGCTTGGGACTAGCGGGAGCTGACGGGGCCAACGTCCTGACTTTC. Residues: CASSLGLAGADGANVLTF.

The chain couples TRBV13 to TRBJ1-2; 9 bases line up with TRBD1. V lost 5 bases, J lost 5 bases, and 9 bases stayed unmatched. Germline loops: CDR1 PRHDT, CDR2 FYEKMQ (reference sequence). The CDR3 has 15 amino acids. The CDR3 DNA reads TGTGCCAGCAGCACGGGGGACAGGGATTTGTATGGCTACACCTTC. Translated: CASSTGDRDLYGYTF.